The 9 T cell receptor beta chains reported below all come from one sample, sequenced in a study of T cells in localized non-small cell lung cancer. The protocol was immunoSEQ multiplex PCR, while the TCRdb copy is restricted to in-frame clones and leaves out a portion. Found here are fewer than 1,500 clones, approximately 15% of them singletons; the top ten hold over 8%. The sequences come from normal lung tissue next to the tumor, collected before any cancer treatment. The receptors originated from a woman aged 35 to 70 with stage I lung adenocarcinoma.

This clone has only one observation. The chain combines TRBV18 with TRBJ2-2; D unresolved. The CDR3 is made up of 16 amino acids. Trimming cost V 2 bases and J 1 base, with 11 bases left between them. Germline CDR1 reads KGHSH; CDR2 reads LQKENI. The CDR3 DNA sequence: TGTGCCAGCTCACCAGCAGTGTGGGGGAACACCGGGGAGCTGTTTTTT. This sequence encodes CASSPAVWGNTGELFF.

This chain links TRBV5-1 with TRBJ1-1, with D maybe TRBD1 (6 bases). Between the trimmed V and J ends, which lost 4 bases and 2 bases, there was a span of 15 bases. The CDR3 has 15 amino acids. The germline V gene has CDR1 SGHRS and CDR2 YFSETQ. The CDR3 DNA is TGCGCCAGCAGCGTTAGCGGGACATTTAACACTGAAGCTTTCTTT. Translating gives CASSVSGTFNTEAFF.

The CDR3 nucleotides read TGCGCCAGCAGCTTGAAGCAGGGGGCAGTTTACGAGCAGTACTTC. Its protein product is CASSLKQGAVYEQYF. V is TRBV5-1 and J is TRBJ2-7; 8 positions agree with TRBD1. This CDR3 comprises 15 residues. The germline CDR1 and CDR2 sequences are SGHRS and YFSETQ. The trim removed 1 base at V and 4 bases at J, leaving 7 bases unmatched.

This clone was observed many times. The rearrangement joins TRBV6-8 to TRBJ1-2; D uncertain. V lost 5 bases, J lost 3 bases, and 10 bases lay in between. There are 13 residues in the CDR3. Germline lookup yields CDR1 MNHGY and CDR2 SAAAGT. DNA of the CDR3: TGTGCCAGCAGTCCGAATGGGGACTATGGCTACACCTTC. Translating it yields CASSPNGDYGYTF.

The J gene is TRBJ2-5, the V gene TRBV9; 7 bases map to TRBD2. Germline trimming cut 4 bases from V and 2 bases from J; bases unmatched to any gene: 11. This CDR3 region has 16 residues. The germline V gene has CDR1 SGDLS and CDR2 YYNGEE. This chain's CDR3 is CASSPKGGGPQETQYF. Written as DNA, the CDR3 is TGTGCCAGCAGCCCTAAAGGCGGGGGACCTCAAGAGACCCAGTACTTC.

By share, this clone ranks as medium-sized (0.01 to 0.1%). The V and J genes are TRBV11-3 and TRBJ2-3, with D perhaps TRBD2 (5 bases). The CDR3 has 15 amino acids. Germline V gives CDR1 SGHNT, CDR2 YENEEA. V lost 0 bases, J lost 2 bases, and 9 bases lay in between. The CDR3 here is CASSLDTGNTDTQYF. Here the CDR3 DNA reads TGTGCCAGCAGCTTAGACACGGGAAACACAGATACGCAGTATTTT. Filled out from reference TRBV11-3 and TRBJ2-3, the complete variable domain reads EAGVVQSPRYKIIEKKQPVAFWCNPISGHNTLYWYLQNLGQGPELLIRYENEEAVDDSQLPKDRFSAERLKGVDSTLKIQPAELGDSAVYLCASSLDTGNTDTQYFGPGTRLTVL.

The chain carries TRBV10-2 and TRBJ1-1; D gene uncertain. Trimming stripped 3 bases from V and 1 base from J, with 9 bases between. CDR3 length: 14 residues. The V gene's germline CDR1 is WSHSY and CDR2 SAAADI. The CDR3 region is CASSDRGANTEAFF. As DNA, the CDR3 is TGCGCCAGCAGTGATCGTGGAGCGAACACTGAAGCTTTCTTT.

The CDR3 region has the DNA TGTGCCAGCAGCTTAGGGGACTCGGGCCACGAGCAGTACTTC. Amino acid sequence: CASSLGDSGHEQYF. The chain has TRBV11-3 and TRBJ2-7, with a weak D call TRBD2 (6 bases). This CDR3 comprises 14 residues. Trimming removed 1 base from V and 5 bases from J, with 12 bases in between. Germline V gives CDR1 SGHNT, CDR2 YENEEA.

This clone was seen more than once but under ten times. The CDR3 loop is CATRDRGGSPLHF. In nucleotides, the CDR3 is TGTGCCACTAGGGACAGGGGCGGTTCACCCCTCCACTTT. This sequence joins TRBV19 and TRBJ1-6, with 10 bases identical to TRBD1. Germline V gives CDR1 LNHDA, CDR2 SQIVND (reference sequence). The V and J ends lost 10 bases and 9 bases, in that order; junction bases with no gene match: 6. The CDR3 runs 13 residues.